The 22 T cell receptor beta chains in this list originate from one sample, sequenced in a study of T cells after yellow fever vaccination. TCRdb passed the 5' RACE reads through MiXCR, listing each CDR3 protein once. The data hold fewer than 650,000 distinct CDR3 sequences, with 21% observed a single time. The source material was PBMCs, sampled less than 25 days after the first yellow fever vaccination. The receptors shown here come from a man younger than 35 who received the YFV17D yellow fever vaccine.

This clonotype was seen a handful of times. The rearrangement links TRBV7-8 to TRBJ1-2; D is ambiguous. V was cut by 0 bases and J by 11 bases, with 22 bases left in between. CDR1 is SGHVS, CDR2 FQNEAQ, per germline. The CDR3 runs to 16 residues. CDR3 in DNA: TGTGCCAGCAGCTTAGCCCAGGCCGGCTTTCCACCGGGGTACACCTTC. Residues: CASSLAQAGFPPGYTF.

The V gene is TRBV20-1, the J gene TRBJ2-2; 7 positions agree with TRBD1. CDR1 is DFQATT and CDR2 is SNEGSKA in the germline V gene (reference sequence). Unmatched junction bases numbered 3, after V lost 3 bases and J lost 2 bases. This CDR3 contains 14 residues. CDR3 bases: TGCAGTGCTAGGACAGGGAGTAACACCGGGGAGCTGTTTTTT. Protein sequence: CSARTGSNTGELFF.

CDR3 DNA: TGTGCCAGCAGCGTAGAAGCAGATAGGGGGCGAAGCGAGCAGTACTTC. Its protein is CASSVEADRGRSEQYF. The rearrangement uses TRBV9 and TRBJ2-7, with 7 bases fitting TRBD1. The CDR3 is 16 amino acids. Trimming removed 0 bases from V and 6 bases from J; junction bases left unmatched: 12. Germline V gives CDR1 SGDLS, CDR2 YYNGEE.

This clonotype turned up a few times. The chain joins TRBV20-1 to TRBJ1-1; no clear D. Per germline, CDR1 DFQATT and CDR2 SNEGSKA (reference sequence). Trimming stripped 0 bases from V and 2 bases from J, with 7 bases between. The CDR3 has 13 amino acids. DNA of the CDR3: TGCAGTGCTAGAGATCCCCCAAACACTGAAGCTTTCTTT. Its protein is CSARDPPNTEAFF.

A few counts support this clonotype. The chain joins TRBV12-3 or TRBV12-4 to TRBJ2-1, with D maybe TRBD1 (6 bases). V shed 4 bases and J shed 7 bases, with 11 bases lying between them. The length of the CDR3 is 13 residues. The CDR3 loop is CASSSDSPNEQFF. CDR3 DNA: TGTGCCAGCAGTTCGGACAGTCCTAATGAGCAGTTCTTC.

V and J are TRBV5-6 and TRBJ2-1; maybe TRBD2 (6 bases). Trimming removed 6 bases from V and 3 bases from J, with 10 bases in between. This CDR3 comprises 13 residues. In germline, CDR1 is SGHDT, CDR2 YYEEEE. DNA for the CDR3: TGTGCCAGCACACGGGGGTTCTACAATGAGCAGTTCTTC. This gives the protein CASTRGFYNEQFF.

This clonotype was observed a handful of times. The rearrangement uses TRBV6-1 and TRBJ2-2, with 8 nucleotides matching TRBD1. The CDR3 consists of 14 residues. After removal of 6 bases from V and 7 bases from J, the junction contained 7 bases not matched to a gene. Germline CDR1 reads MNHNS; CDR2 reads SASEGT. Here the CDR3 reads CASRPQGAFGELFF. CDR3 sequence (DNA): TGTGCCAGCAGGCCTCAGGGGGCGTTCGGGGAGCTGTTTTTT.

This clonotype was seen a few times. The chain is built from TRBV28 and TRBJ2-7; no clear D. Germline V gene data show CDR1 as MDHEN and CDR2 as SYDVKM. There are 11 residues in the CDR3. V was clipped by 1 base and J by 6 bases, with 4 bases between them. The CDR3 reads CASSLFGEQYV. CDR3 nucleotides: TGTGCCAGCAGTTTATTTGGCGAGCAGTACGTC.

This clonotype was observed a handful of times. The chain is built from TRBV6-2 or TRBV6-3 and TRBJ1-5, with 7 bases lining up with TRBD1. Germline V gene data show CDR1 as MNHEY and CDR2 as SVGEGT. CDR3 length: 13 residues. The V segment lost 6 bases and the J segment 5 bases; nucleotides outside the gene matches: 4. The CDR3 DNA reads as TGTGCCAGCAGACAAACAGGGGATCAGCCCCAGCATTTT. Its translation: CASRQTGDQPQHF.

This clonotype was seen just once. V and J are TRBV9 and TRBJ2-2; maybe TRBD1 (6 bases). CDR3 length equals 14 residues. Germline lookup yields CDR1 SGDLS and CDR2 YYNGEE. V was clipped by 4 bases and J by 7 bases, with 14 bases between them. The DNA of the CDR3 is TGTGCCAGCAGCATTAACACAGGGATCGGGGAGCTGTTTTTT. Translation gives CASSINTGIGELFF.

The V and J genes are TRBV10-3 and TRBJ2-5; TRBD1 might be the D (6 bases). The V end was cut by 5 bases, the J end by 2 bases, with 9 bases between. This CDR3 has 13 residues. Per the germline V gene, CDR1 is ENHRY and CDR2 is SYGVKD. For the CDR3, the DNA is TGTGCCATCAGTCTGAGGGGGCAAGAGACCCAGTACTTC. As protein: CAISLRGQETQYF.

The chain couples TRBV4-3 to TRBJ2-7; 8 nucleotides align to TRBD1. J gave up 1 base and V 4 bases, and 9 bases lay outside the gene matches. CDR1 and CDR2 (germline): LGHNA, YSLEER. There are 16 residues in the CDR3. The CDR3 coding sequence is TGCGCCAGCAGCCGGGTCCAGGGGGCTGGATCCTACGAGCAGTACTTC. Translating gives CASSRVQGAGSYEQYF.

The V and J genes are TRBV5-6 and TRBJ2-3; D uncertain. Germline V CDR1 and CDR2: SGHDT, YYEEEE. The V gene lost 4 bases and the J gene lost 3 bases, with 15 bases spanning the gap. CDR3 length equals 15 residues. The CDR3 loop reads CASSDVVGTTDTQYF. CDR3 DNA sequence: TGTGCCAGCAGCGATGTTGTGGGAACAACAGATACGCAGTATTTT.

This chain connects TRBV4-2 to TRBJ2-7; weak D call: TRBD2 (6 bases). The CDR3 is made up of 14 amino acids. The V gene's germline CDR1 is LGHNA and CDR2 YNFKEQ. Trimming took 0 bases from V and 7 from J, leaving 13 bases between them. CDR3 nucleotides: TGTGCCAGCAGCCAAGATGCTAGCGAGTGGGAGCAGTACTTC. Its protein product is CASSQDASEWEQYF.

This sequence joins TRBV5-1 and TRBJ1-1; no clear D gene. This CDR3 has 14 residues. The V gene lost 0 bases and the J gene lost 2 bases, with 8 bases spanning the gap. Germline V gives CDR1 SGHRS, CDR2 YFSETQ. CDR3 sequence (DNA): TGCGCCAGCAGCTTGGTGGGCGACAACACTGAAGCTTTCTTT. As protein: CASSLVGDNTEAFF. The full variable domain, its missing parts supplied by reference TRBV5-1 and TRBJ1-1, is KAGVTQTPRYLIKTRGQQVTLSCSPISGHRSVSWYQQTPGQGLQFLFEYFSETQRNKGNFPGRFSGRQFSNSRSEMNVSTLELGDSALYLCASSLVGDNTEAFFGQGTRLTVV.

The V and J genes are TRBV28 and TRBJ1-2; perhaps TRBD1 as D (5 bases). V was clipped by 2 bases and J by 6 bases, with 13 bases between them. Germline-derived CDR1 and CDR2 are MDHEN and SYDVKM. The CDR3 consists of 14 residues. The CDR3 DNA sequence: TGTGCCAGCAGTTTAGATGGGGGTGTAGATGGCTACACCTTC. It translates to CASSLDGGVDGYTF.

In its sample, this clonotype was seen a few times. The V and J genes are TRBV12-3 or TRBV12-4 and TRBJ1-2; D not resolved. The ends were cut back, 7 bases at V and 4 bases at J, with 10 bases in the middle. This CDR3 comprises 12 residues. CDR3 sequence (DNA): TGTGCCAGCAATGTCAGAGGCTATGGCTACACCTTC. Its translation: CASNVRGYGYTF.

The V call is TRBV27, the J call TRBJ2-5; TRBD1 is a possible D gene (6 bases). CDR1 and CDR2 (germline): MNHEY, SMNVEV (reference sequence). V was cut by 5 bases and J by 12 bases, with 22 bases left in between. The CDR3 runs 14 residues. Here the CDR3 reads CASSLGSGTSSKYF. For the CDR3, the DNA is TGTGCCAGCAGTCTCGGGTCCGGGACATCTTCCAAGTACTTC.

This clonotype has a count of ten or more. The chain links TRBV2 to TRBJ2-7; D assignment may be TRBD1 or TRBD2 (5 bases each). CDR1 is SNHLY, CDR2 FYNNEI, per germline. The CDR3 covers 14 residues. The germline V and J ends were trimmed by 7 bases and 0 bases, with 13 bases remaining between them. CDR3 sequence (DNA): TGTGCCAGCAAATCCGGGGCTAACTCCTACGAGCAGTACTTC. It codes for CASKSGANSYEQYF.

This clonotype was detected only a few times. The genes are TRBV6-2 or TRBV6-3 and TRBJ2-2; the D gene could be TRBD1 or TRBD2 (5 bases each). The germline V gene encodes CDR1 MNHEY and CDR2 SVGEGT. V was shortened by 4 bases and J by 0 bases, with 12 bases between the two germline ends. There are 16 residues in the CDR3. The CDR3 reads CASSWSGGANTGELFF. CDR3 bases: TGTGCCAGCAGTTGGTCTGGGGGAGCGAACACCGGGGAGCTGTTTTTT.

This clonotype was seen more than once but under ten times. The gene calls are TRBV20-1 and TRBJ1-1, with D unclear. Germline V gene lookup returns CDR1 DFQATT and CDR2 SNEGSKA (reference sequence). The CDR3 is 12 residues long. The V gene lost 0 bases and the J gene lost 6 bases, with 8 bases spanning the gap. The CDR3 loop is CSARDIGAEAFF. The CDR3 bases are TGCAGTGCTAGAGATATCGGGGCTGAAGCTTTCTTT.

This clonotype was observed a handful of times. The chain carries TRBV30 and TRBJ2-1; D tentatively reads TRBD1 or TRBD2 (5 bases each). Trimming left V 2 bases short and J 6 bases short, with 11 bases between. Germline-derived CDR1 and CDR2 are GTSNPN and SVGIG (reference sequence). This CDR3 has 13 residues. The CDR3 bases are TGTGCCTGGAGTCGGGGCATCTCCAATGAGCAGTTCTTC. It is translated as CAWSRGISNEQFF.